This T cell receptor beta chain was observed in a study of human T cells and chemical hapten exposure. Points from the study as a whole: No shift was seen in TCRs above 1 in 1000 frequency with DPC sensitization.

Individual cDNA molecules in this library carried unique molecular identifiers. Each CDR3 protein gets one entry after TCRdb re-called the RACE reads with MiXCR. The repertoire has approximately 180,000 distinct CDR3 sequences, roughly 30% of them found once; the top ten carry 2.9%. Stated time point: pre-sensitization, week 0. Treatment specified: therapeutic diphenylcyclopropenone sensitization with weekly scalp DPC. CDR3 length equals 16 residues. Trimming took 6 bases from V and 5 from J; bases not matched to a gene: 9. Germline CDR1 SNHLY, CDR2 FYNNEI. This clonotype was picked up a small number of times. Its antigen is currently unknown.

This clonotype was sampled from a young woman with alopecia areata. Some clones in this sample may be carry-over from other donors' samples. This rearrangement joins TRBV2 to TRBJ2-5, with TRBD2 matching over 13 bases. The starting material was whole blood, obtained in connection with sensitization to the hapten diphenylcyclopropenone (DPC). The CDR3: CASRGTSGGAPETQYF. Written as DNA, the CDR3 is TGTGCCAGCAGGGGAACTAGCGGGGGGGCCCCGGAGACCCAGTACTTC.